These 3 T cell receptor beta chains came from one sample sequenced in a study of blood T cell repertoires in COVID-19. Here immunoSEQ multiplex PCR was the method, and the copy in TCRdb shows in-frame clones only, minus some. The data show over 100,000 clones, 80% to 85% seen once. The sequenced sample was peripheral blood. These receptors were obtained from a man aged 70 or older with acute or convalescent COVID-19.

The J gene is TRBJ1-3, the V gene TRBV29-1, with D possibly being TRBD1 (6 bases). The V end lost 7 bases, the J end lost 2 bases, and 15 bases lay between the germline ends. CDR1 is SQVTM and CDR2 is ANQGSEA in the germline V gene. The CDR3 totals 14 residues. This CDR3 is CSARGGATGNTIYF. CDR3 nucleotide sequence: TGCAGCGCGAGGGGGGGGGCGACTGGAAACACCATATATTTT.

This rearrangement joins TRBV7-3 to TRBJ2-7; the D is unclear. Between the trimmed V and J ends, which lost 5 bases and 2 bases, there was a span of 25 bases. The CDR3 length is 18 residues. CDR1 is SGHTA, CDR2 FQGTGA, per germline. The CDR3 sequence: CASSPHPPAQTFPYEQYF. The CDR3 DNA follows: TGTGCCAGCAGCCCGCACCCCCCAGCGCAAACGTTCCCCTACGAGCAGTACTTC. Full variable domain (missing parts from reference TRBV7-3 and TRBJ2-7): GAGVSQTPSNKVTEKGKYVELRCDPISGHTALYWYRQSLGQGPEFLIYFQGTGAADDSGLPNDRFFAVRPEGSVSTLKIQRTERGDSAVYLCASSPHPPAQTFPYEQYFGPGTRLTVT.

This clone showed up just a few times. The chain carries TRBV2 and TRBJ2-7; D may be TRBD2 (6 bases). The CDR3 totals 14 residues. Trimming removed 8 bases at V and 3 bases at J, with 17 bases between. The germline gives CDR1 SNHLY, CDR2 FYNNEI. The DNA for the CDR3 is TGTGCCAGCGCCCGGGGGAAGGCCCGCTACGAGCAGTACTTC. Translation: CASARGKARYEQYF. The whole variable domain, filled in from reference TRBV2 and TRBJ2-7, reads EPEVTQTPSHQVTQMGQEVILRCVPISNHLYFYWYRQILGQKVEFLVSFYNNEISEKSEIFDDQFSVERPDGSNFTLKIRSTKLEDSAMYFCASARGKARYEQYFGPGTRLTVT.